This TCR beta chain was sequenced during a study of T cells in Graves' hyperthyroidism and ophthalmopathy. Study-level findings and limits: Most thyroid clonotypes with frequency above 0.001 were detected in blood. The authors' 13 V-J model separated ophthalmopathy from stable hyperthyroidism.

Turning to this clonotype: Its specificity is not known.

Based on clinical symptoms, serum thyroxine and TRAb, thyroid ultrasound and orbital computed tomography, diagnoses were reached. The PBMCs were sourced from fresh peripheral blood (less than 11 ml). From RNA transcripts, TCR beta CDR3 regions were amplified. TCR CDR3 underwent first-round RT-PCR with the HTBI primer set. One entry per CDR3 protein results from TCRdb running MiXCR on the multiplex PCR reads. The sample has around 300,000 distinct CDR3 sequences; about 15% are singletons. Deletions cut 2 bases from V and 9 bases from J, with 13 bases between. The CDR3 covers 13 residues. Germline V gene data show CDR1 as ENHRY and CDR2 as SYGVKD.

The specimen sequenced was blood. The TCR was taken from a woman in her 50s with Graves' hyperthyroidism that later progressed to Graves' ophthalmopathy. This chain links TRBV10-3 with TRBJ1-2; D ambiguous. The CDR3 region is CAISEGQALRYTF. CDR3 nucleotide sequence: TGTGCCATCAGTGAGGGGCAGGCGTTACGCTACACCTTC.